This T cell receptor beta chain was documented in a study of identical twins. Points from the study as a whole: Insertions were reduced in abundant cord blood beta clonotypes but not in memory repertoires.

TCRdb itself ran the 5' RACE reads through MiXCR, one entry per CDR3 protein. The sample yields about 250,000 distinct CDR3 sequences, around an eighth seen once. A remark on this clonotype: Its target is not known.

V lost 8 bases to trimming and J lost 8 bases; unmatched junction nucleotides: 15. The CDR3 totals 15 residues. Looked up from germline, CDR1 is LNHDA and CDR2 is SQIVND (reference sequence). The receptor comes from a woman between 18 and 30 years old in good health. The sample was memory (CD45RO+) T cells sorted from blood. The gene calls are TRBV19 and TRBJ2-1; 7 nucleotides match TRBD2. The CDR3 here is CASGRAGTYQDEQFF. The DNA of the CDR3 is TGTGCCAGTGGGCGAGCGGGGACCTATCAAGATGAGCAGTTCTTC. The variable domain in full, with the rest retrieved from reference TRBV19 and TRBJ2-1, is DGGITQSPKYLFRKEGQNVTLSCEQNLNHDAMYWYRQDPGQGLRLIYYSQIVNDFQKGDIAEGYSVSREKKESFPLTVTSAQKNPTAFYLCASGRAGTYQDEQFFGPGTRLTVL.